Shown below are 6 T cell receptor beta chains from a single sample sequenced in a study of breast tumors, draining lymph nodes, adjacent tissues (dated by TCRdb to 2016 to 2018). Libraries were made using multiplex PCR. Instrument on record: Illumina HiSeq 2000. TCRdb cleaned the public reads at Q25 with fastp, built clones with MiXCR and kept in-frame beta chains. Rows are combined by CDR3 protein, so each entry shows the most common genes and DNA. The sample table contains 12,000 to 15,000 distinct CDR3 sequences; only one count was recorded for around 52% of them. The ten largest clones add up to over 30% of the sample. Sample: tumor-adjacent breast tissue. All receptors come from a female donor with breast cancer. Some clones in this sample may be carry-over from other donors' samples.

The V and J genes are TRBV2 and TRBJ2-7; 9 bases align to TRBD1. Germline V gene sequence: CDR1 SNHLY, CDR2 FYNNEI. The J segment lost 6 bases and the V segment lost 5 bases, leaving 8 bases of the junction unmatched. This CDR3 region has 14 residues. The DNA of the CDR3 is TGTGCCAGCAGTTCCGGGACAGGGAATCTCGAGCAGTACTTC. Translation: CASSSGTGNLEQYF.

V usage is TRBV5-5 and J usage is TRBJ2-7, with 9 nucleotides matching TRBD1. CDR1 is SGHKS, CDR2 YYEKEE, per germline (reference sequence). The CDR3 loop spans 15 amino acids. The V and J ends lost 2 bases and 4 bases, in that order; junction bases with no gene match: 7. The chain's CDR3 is CASSLGTGTSYEQYF. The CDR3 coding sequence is TGTGCCAGCAGCTTAGGGACAGGGACCTCATACGAGCAGTACTTC.

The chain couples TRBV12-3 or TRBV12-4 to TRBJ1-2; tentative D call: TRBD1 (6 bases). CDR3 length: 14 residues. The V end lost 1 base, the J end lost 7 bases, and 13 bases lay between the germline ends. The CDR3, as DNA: TGTGCCAGCAGTTTAGGGTGGCAGGGGAGTGGCTACACCTTC. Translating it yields CASSLGWQGSGYTF.

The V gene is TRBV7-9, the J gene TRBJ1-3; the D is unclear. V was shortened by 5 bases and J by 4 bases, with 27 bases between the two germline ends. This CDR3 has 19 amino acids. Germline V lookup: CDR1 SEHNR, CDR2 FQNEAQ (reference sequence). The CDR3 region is CASSVPPSDALPAGNTIYF. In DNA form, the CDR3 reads TGTGCCAGCAGCGTCCCCCCCTCGGACGCGTTACCGGCGGGAAACACCATATATTTT.

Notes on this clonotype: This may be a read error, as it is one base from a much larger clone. The CDR3 region is CASSQDSTGPYEQYF. CDR3 coding DNA: TGCGCCAGCAGCCAAGATAGTACAGGACCCTACGAGCAGTACTTC. This chain links TRBV4-1 with TRBJ2-7, with TRBD1 as a possible D gene (5 bases). The V and J ends lost 0 bases and 2 bases respectively, with 11 bases between them. The germline gives CDR1 MGHRA, CDR2 YSYEKL. This CDR3 region has 15 residues.

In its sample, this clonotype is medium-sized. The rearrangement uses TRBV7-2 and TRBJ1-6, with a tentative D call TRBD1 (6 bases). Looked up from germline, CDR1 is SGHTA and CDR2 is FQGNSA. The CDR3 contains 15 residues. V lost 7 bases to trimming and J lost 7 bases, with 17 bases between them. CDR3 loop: CASTENGGANSPLHF. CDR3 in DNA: TGTGCCAGCACCGAGAACGGGGGGGCAAATTCACCCCTCCACTTT.